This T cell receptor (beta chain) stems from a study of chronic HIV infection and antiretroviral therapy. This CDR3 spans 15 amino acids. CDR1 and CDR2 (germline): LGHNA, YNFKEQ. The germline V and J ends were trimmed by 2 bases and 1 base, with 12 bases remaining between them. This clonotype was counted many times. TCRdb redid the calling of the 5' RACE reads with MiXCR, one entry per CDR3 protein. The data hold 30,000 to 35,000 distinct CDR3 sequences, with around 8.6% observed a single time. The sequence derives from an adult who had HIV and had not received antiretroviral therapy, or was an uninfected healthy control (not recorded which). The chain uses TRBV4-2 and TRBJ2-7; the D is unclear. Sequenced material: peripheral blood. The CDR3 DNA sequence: TGTGCCAGCAGCCAATCTCGACTGGCTTCCTACGAGCAGTACTTC. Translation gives CASSQSRLASYEQYF.